This section outlines one T cell receptor beta chain sequence together with its context. Its antigen is undetermined. Treatment given: approximately 10-day PBMC culture with coronavirus spike peptide pools or control peptides (ViraFEST assay). TCRs were sequenced by ViraFEST after antigen-specific T cells had been expanded with peptide pools. Dates of positive PCR ran from March to December 2020, before US Alpha, Beta and Delta variants. The data were taken from a study of vaccination and CD4 T cells after COVID-19. The study, taken as a whole, reports: Convalescent patients had a median around 86% of reactive clones appearing only post-vaccination. The study found median SARS-CoV-2-reactive clonotypes rising from 21 to 38, not significantly.

With the Oncomine TCR Beta short-read assay, DNA from cultured CD4+ T cells was sequenced. TCRdb re-called the PCR reads with MiXCR, one entry per CDR3 protein. The table shows some 2,500 distinct CDR3 sequences, with under 30% occurring only once. The CDR3 runs 14 residues. Trimming shortened V by 8 bases and J by 2 bases, and 17 bases separated the two germline ends. Sequencing was performed on CD4+ T cells from blood, cultured in vitro. This sequence joins TRBV5-3 and TRBJ2-7; D is perhaps TRBD1 or TRBD2 (7 bases each). TRBV5-3 is known as an ORF, though its function is uncertain. The sequence was collected from a human donor who had recovered from COVID-19. CDR3 amino acids: CASSGTGTAYEQYF. For the CDR3, the DNA is TGTGCCAGCAGCGGGACCGGGACAGCCTACGAGCAGTACTTC.